A single sample is the source of the 13 T cell receptor beta chains below, sequenced in a study of blood T cell repertoires in COVID-19. The table came from immunoSEQ multiplex PCR; TCRdb's copy has only in-frame clones and leaves some out. This table holds 150,000 to 200,000 clones, about 88% found once. The sample was peripheral blood. These receptors all come from a man between 18 and 35 years old with acute or convalescent COVID-19.

V is TRBV4-1 and J is TRBJ1-1, with 11 bases matching TRBD1. CDR1 and CDR2 from the germline V gene are MGHRA and YSYEKL. V lost 3 bases and J lost 5; bases outside the gene matches: 2. The CDR3 sequence is 14 residues long. The CDR3 DNA sequence: TGCGCCAGCAGCCATGGGACAGGGGGGACTGAAGCTTTCTTT. As protein: CASSHGTGGTEAFF.

The chain joins TRBV18 to TRBJ2-1, with 9 nucleotides matching TRBD1. The CDR3 is 14 amino acids. V lost 5 bases to trimming and J lost 5 bases; unmatched junction nucleotides: 4. CDR1 is KGHSH, CDR2 LQKENI, per germline. The CDR3 bases are TGTGCCAGCTCAAGGGGACAGGGAAACAATGAGCAGTTCTTC. It translates to CASSRGQGNNEQFF. Full variable domain (missing parts from reference TRBV18 and TRBJ2-1): NAGVMQNPRHLVRRRGQEARLRCSPMKGHSHVYWYRQLPEEGLKFMVYLQKENIIDESGMPKERFSAEFPKEGPSILRIQQVVRGDSAAYFCASSRGQGNNEQFFGPGTRLTVL.

As to this clone: Just one base apart from a much larger clone, this may be a read error. The CDR3 nucleotides are TGTGCCAGCAGTATGACTAGCGGGAACACCGGGGAGCTGTTTTTT. Its protein is CASSMTSGNTGELFF. This chain joins TRBV6-4 and TRBJ2-2; 9 bases line up with TRBD2. Germline-derived CDR1 and CDR2 are MRHNA and SNTAGT. The V gene end was trimmed by 5 bases and the J gene end by 1 base; junction bases not matched to a gene: 2. The CDR3 spans 15 residues.

The chain couples TRBV5-5 to TRBJ1-1; 7 bases match TRBD1. CDR1 and CDR2 (germline): SGHKS, YYEKEE (reference sequence). CDR3 length equals 16 residues. Trimming took 4 bases from V and 7 from J; bases not matched to a gene: 16. As DNA, the CDR3 is TGTGCCAGCAGCCAGACTCGGGACAGACTGCACCGTGAAGCTTTCTTT. The encoded protein is CASSQTRDRLHREAFF.

The V and J genes are TRBV18 and TRBJ1-2, with D maybe TRBD1 (6 bases). This CDR3 has 15 amino acids. Per the germline V gene, CDR1 is KGHSH and CDR2 is LQKENI. V gave up 2 bases and J gave up 3 bases, with 13 bases separating them. The CDR3 is CASSPTGTTDYGYTF. The CDR3 DNA sequence: TGTGCCAGCTCACCAACGGGGACAACAGACTATGGCTACACCTTC.

The rearrangement links TRBV6-6 to TRBJ2-3; 7 bases agree with TRBD2. CDR1 is MNHNY and CDR2 is SVGAGI in the germline V gene (reference sequence). The CDR3 consists of 16 residues. V gave up 5 bases and J gave up 0 bases; unmatched junction bases: 8. Here the CDR3 reads CASSLKTSTSTDTQYF. CDR3 DNA: TGTGCCAGCAGTCTGAAGACTAGCACTAGCACAGATACGCAGTATTTT.

This clone has only a few counts. The chain recombines TRBV2 with TRBJ1-5; tentative D call: TRBD1 (5 bases). This CDR3 has 14 amino acids. V lost 2 bases and J lost 2, with 7 bases in between. Germline V gives CDR1 SNHLY, CDR2 FYNNEI. As DNA, the CDR3 is TGTGCCAGCAGTGAACAGGGTGGCAATCAGCCCCAGCATTTT. It translates to CASSEQGGNQPQHF.

The chain carries TRBV29-1 and TRBJ1-3; the match to TRBD1 covers 7 bases. Unmatched junction bases numbered 6, after V lost 6 bases and J lost 4 bases. The CDR3 runs 13 residues. Germline V gene sequence: CDR1 SQVTM, CDR2 ANQGSEA. The CDR3 nucleotides are TGCAGCGTCGAGGGGGCTAGCGGAAACACCATATATTTT. Its translation is CSVEGASGNTIYF. The full variable domain, its missing parts supplied by reference TRBV29-1 and TRBJ1-3, is SAVISQKPSRDICQRGTSLTIQCQVDSQVTMMFWYRQQPGQSLTLIATANQGSEATYESGFVIDKFPISRPNLTFSTLTVSNMSPEDSSIYLCSVEGASGNTIYFGEGSWLTVV.

The rearrangement uses TRBV18 and TRBJ2-1; D is perhaps TRBD2 (6 bases). The CDR3 has 15 amino acids. Germline lookup yields CDR1 KGHSH and CDR2 LQKENI. Deletions cut 3 bases from V and 4 bases from J, with 13 bases between. The CDR3 nucleotides read TGTGCCAGCTCACCCGTGCGGGGTCTTTACAATGAGCAGTTCTTC. Amino acid sequence: CASSPVRGLYNEQFF.

This clone appeared a few times. The V and J genes are TRBV5-6 and TRBJ1-1; D unclear. Germline CDR1 SGHDT, CDR2 YYEEEE. V was shortened by 1 base and J by 1 base, with 5 bases between the two germline ends. CDR3 size: 13 residues. The CDR3 spells CASSLLGNTEAFF. The CDR3 nucleotides are TGTGCCAGCAGCTTGCTAGGGAACACTGAAGCTTTCTTT.

This clone turned up a few times. This rearrangement joins TRBV19 to TRBJ1-1; D is ambiguous. This CDR3 is 12 amino acids long. Germline lookup yields CDR1 LNHDA and CDR2 SQIVND (reference sequence). V dropped 3 bases and J dropped 5 bases, with 7 bases sitting between them. The CDR3 DNA reads as TGTGCCAGTAGTATCGGTTCGACTGAAGCTTTCTTT. Translation gives CASSIGSTEAFF.

This clone has a single count. V is TRBV2 and J is TRBJ2-1; possibly TRBD2 for D (5 bases). There are 16 residues in the CDR3. Trimming took 2 bases from V and 0 from J, leaving 11 bases between them. Germline-derived CDR1 and CDR2 are SNHLY and FYNNEI. The CDR3 sequence: CASSERGSYSYNEQFF. The CDR3 region has the DNA TGTGCCAGCAGTGAACGGGGTAGCTACTCCTACAATGAGCAGTTCTTC.

The chain links TRBV10-1 to TRBJ2-1; 7 bases are shared with TRBD1. The J segment lost 7 bases and the V segment lost 0 bases, leaving 0 bases of the junction unmatched. Germline V gene sequence: CDR1 WNHNN, CDR2 SYGVQD (reference sequence). This CDR3 is 13 amino acids long. For the CDR3, the DNA is TGCGCCAGCAGTGAGTCGGACAGGAATGAGCAGTTCTTC. This sequence encodes CASSESDRNEQFF.